The sequence of this T cell receptor (beta chain) was determined in a study of long-term antiretroviral therapy in people with HIV (dated by TCRdb to the early 2020s). For context, the study as a whole: The earliest samples were collected about a decade before the 2015 WHO recommendation for immediate ART, when ART was typically delayed until CD4 counts fell. A retrospective serial study tested whether changes in peripheral blood TRB repertoire composition and diversity were associated with ART initiation and durable HIV suppression. A total of over 150 cryopreserved PBMC samples came from 25 to 35 adults with confirmed HIV infection and were collected serially over a mean of roughly 6 years (range 1-12). About 35% of the 30 participants with HIV were female. Test extractions of a monoclonal T-cell line alongside about 30 polyclonal samples showed no cross-contamination during QIAcube processing.

The immunoSEQ hsTCRB v3.0 assay was used at survey level resolution to sequence the TRB variable region. A depth of roughly 35,000-55,000 T-cell genomes per sample was targeted for TRB sequencing. Pooled TRB libraries were sequenced on an Illumina MiSeq with a v3 150-cycle kit. The original methods were these. Repertoire analysis ran in R within a reproducible Nextflow workflow covering QC, data transformation and analysis. Custom analyses were implemented in LymphoSeq2, an R package for AIRR-Seq data exploration. After excluding several samples that yielded fewer than 5000 total TRB sequences, 188 HIV repertoires remained for analysis. Among the approximately 180 retained HIV repertoires, some 60 were collected before ART initiation and approximately 130 were collected after ART initiation. Repertoires were downsampled to 5000 TRB nucleotide sequences, with summary statistics averaged over 100 downsampling iterations. TRB sequences were retained for analysis only if CDR3 regions of at least seven amino acids were present. A Shannon entropy-derived clonality score and the Gini coefficient were used to measure diversity. In the repertoire networks, any two of the top 5000 CDR3 amino acid sequences were linked whenever the two sequences differed by an edit distance of one. For TRB CDR3 amino acid sequences, GLIPH2 was used to predict antigen specificity groups and MHC restriction. To flag known CMV, EBV, HIV or tissue antigen associations, CDR3 amino acid sequences were matched against VDJdb and McPAS-TCR. Pre-ART, post-ART and control groups were compared with Wilcoxon signed-rank tests and Holm-Bonferroni correction. What TCRdb holds here is the immuneACCESS table cut down to in-frame rearrangements. Part of the clones is not present; checked against another copy, under half of the missing clones reflect an unresolved V gene, and the others are unexplained. V, J and clone size derive from that table, while D and trimming were established from the DNA sequence. A total of 25,000 to 35,000 clones appear in this sample, about nine tenths of them only once. The ten largest clonotypes hold roughly 7.3% of the sample.

A remark on this clone: The antigen it recognizes is unknown. Base-call qualities are not available, and no considerably larger clone is one nucleotide away.

Overall results and qualifications from the work: ART initiation was associated with a significant increase in TRB diversity, but diversity stayed significantly below transplant donor controls even after long-term ART. Inferences about post-ART repertoire changes are limited because no data were available on ART adherence, viral resistance or therapy changes. The repertoire was dominated across all time points by expanded TRB clones identified before ART initiation, although this dominance was seen to fluctuate and to decrease in many PLHIV after ART. Because PBMC availability was limited, only the TCR beta chain was sequenced, with no alpha chain pairing. Because cell numbers in pre-ART samples were limited, unsorted PBMC were profiled instead of sorted CD4+ and CD8+ T cells. Compared with controls, HIV repertoires had narrower CDR3 length ranges, and the network structure pointed to an antigen-experienced repertoire that shifted only slightly toward naive after ART. The samples span the years 2004 to 2017, and the ART regimens used may be less effective than current regimens.

Cut back by 6 bases and 3 bases, the V and J ends lie 15 bases apart. Its CDR3 holds 15 amino acids, cysteine through phenylalanine. Only CDR3 DNA is held: 45 bases, read in frame from base 1. CDR1 and CDR2, looked up from the germline V gene, are SNHLY and FYNNEI. Inclusion was restricted to participants for whom at least one PBMC sample before ART initiation and at least two post-ART samples were available. Every participant with HIV received treatment in the United States of America. Before DNA extraction, cryopreserved samples of roughly 1-11 million PBMC were thawed and then washed. At the time of the earliest PBMC sample, participants with HIV were aged between roughly 20 and 54 years. PBMC samples from each participant spanned 1-4 timepoints before ART initiation and 2-8 timepoints after ART initiation, with a median of 7 samples. For every participant, serial HIV viral load, CD4+ T-cell count, ART history and demographic data were obtained. Genomic DNA was extracted from unsorted PBMC with a Qiagen kit on a QIAcube, with processing performed in batches of 12 samples.

The sample here was unsorted PBMCs, taken around 5 years before starting antiretroviral therapy. This receptor was identified in a man aged 45-65 years with HIV. Recombination connected TRBV2 to TRBJ2-1; the D gene is perhaps TRBD2, on 6 matching bases. Here the CDR3 is given as CASSGWGEGYNEQFF. The nucleotide sequence reads TGTGCCAGCAGCGGGTGGGGGGAAGGCTACAATGAGCAGTTCTTC.